This paragraph covers one T cell receptor (beta chain) sequence. J gave up 7 bases and V 3 bases, and 13 bases lay outside the gene matches. The CDR3 contains 17 residues. Germline V gene sequence: CDR1 SNHLY, CDR2 FYNNEI. The data belong to a study of blood T cell repertoires in COVID-19. In assigning cohorts, the study relied on participant-reported clinical history. Data came from immunoSEQ multiplex PCR; TCRdb stores just in-frame clones and leaves some out. In the table there are about 240,000 clones, 80% to 90% of which are singletons. Source material: PBMCs or T cells enriched from blood (not recorded which). This TCR came from a woman aged 30 to 39 with acute COVID-19. V gene TRBV2 combines with J gene TRBJ2-1, with 9 positions matching TRBD2. CDR3 protein: CASSDRLAVGQRNEQFF. CDR3 bases: TGTGCCAGCAGTGATCGACTAGCGGTCGGTCAGAGGAATGAGCAGTTCTTC.